Here is one T cell receptor (beta chain) with its context. Its antigen is unknown. This sequence may be a read error, since a much larger clone differs from it by one base. The data were taken from a study of regulatory T cells in long-lasting Graves disease (dated by TCRdb to 2020 to 2022). About the study as a whole: Newly diagnosed Graves' disease patients had taken antithyroid drugs for less than 3 months. Peripheral blood TCR sequencing and RNA sequencing compared persistent Graves' disease patients with newly diagnosed Graves' disease patients. The study took place in China and was registered as a clinical trial. A total of around 35 samples underwent TCR sequencing, from some 13 patients with persistent Graves' disease and roughly 20 patients with newly diagnosed Graves' disease.

The CDR1 and CDR2 encoded by the germline V gene are SGHDT and YYEEEE. The junction shows trimming of 2 bases on V and 6 bases on J, plus 19 bases between the germline ends. Taken from cysteine to phenylalanine, the CDR3 has 16 residues. Only CDR3 DNA is held: 48 bases, read in frame from base 1. Broad study findings and their caveats: The study examined only peripheral blood because the primary lesion, thyroid tissue, could not be accessed. Sequencing and analysis were limited to the TCR beta chain. More public clonotypes were shared among persistent patients (2,741) than among newly diagnosed patients (over 900). As a limitation, the authors acknowledged that the small sample size may reduce accuracy. TRBV28, TRBJ1-2 and TRBJ2-5 were preferentially used in persistent disease, while TRBV20-1 and TRBJ2-1 were favored in newly diagnosed disease. Compared with newly diagnosed patients, patients with persistent Graves' disease had lower TCR Shannon entropy and fewer highly expanded clones, which suggests clonal expansion.

Reading the label with the study, this specimen's time point is: newly diagnosed GD, antithyroid drugs for less than 3 months. For both TCR sequencing and RNA sequencing, RNA was extracted from PBMCs in TRIzol. The diagnosis of Graves' disease followed American Thyroid Association guidelines. The patients came from an endocrinology department in Xi'an, China. Each patient gave roughly 8.4 milliliters of peripheral blood, collected in an EDTA anticoagulant tube. PBMCs were isolated by Ficoll Paque Plus density gradient separation without further T cell sorting. An Agilent 2100 Bioanalyzer and agarose gel were used to check RNA quality, while a NanoDrop 2000 measured RNA concentration. Libraries were prepared through multiplex PCR. TCRdb lists the instrument as Illumina HiSeq 4000. To build TCR beta libraries, CDR3 regions were amplified by Arm-PCR using iRepertoire HTBI primers. Gel purification was performed on PCR products prior to sequencing. Per the authors' processing: A total of fewer than 70 TRBV and under 15 TRBJ segments were identified across samples and were used for gene usage analysis of CDR3 amino acid clonotypes. COPE and FqMerger were used to merge filtered high-quality paired reads into contigs. BLAST was used to align contigs to IMGT TRBV, TRBD and TRBJ reference genes, with CDR3 defined following IMGT. Any clonotype with a frequency above 0.1% was classified as a highly expanded clone. Shannon entropy served as the measure of repertoire diversity, while the Gini coefficient captured V-J evenness. Clonotypes shared by more than one individual were considered public. TCRdb reran the public reads through fastp at Q25 and MiXCR, keeping productive beta chains. Entries are consolidated by CDR3 protein sequence, retaining the most common genes and DNA. TCRdb's processing, not the authors', yielded these V and J calls. This sample is represented by about 320,000 distinct CDR3 sequences; about a sixth of them were singletons. Around 36% of the sample rests with the top ten.

This TCR came from a female donor with Graves disease. The input for sequencing was peripheral blood mononuclear cells (PBMCs), taken at new diagnosis, from a patient treated with antithyroid drugs. The rearrangement combines TRBV5-6 with TRBJ2-3; the D segment could be TRBD1, given 6 matching bases. CDR3 region: CASSFDTGPRVDTQYF. The sequence in DNA is TGTGCCAGCAGCTTCGATACAGGGCCTCGGGTGGATACGCAGTATTTT.